This T cell receptor beta chain is drawn from a study of blood T cell repertoires in COVID-19. The overall study: Both acute and convalescent COVID-19 samples were obtained from the United States, Italy and Spain. PBMCs, B-cell-depleted T cells, or T cells were the source of the cDNA or gDNA that made up the material.

The CDR3 loop spans 17 amino acids. V shed 6 bases and J 7 bases; nucleotides not matched to a gene: 14. Germline loops: CDR1 MDHEN, CDR2 SYDVKM. Authors' methods: Amplification of reference gene primers provided the estimated nucleated cell counts. Some clones are missing from TCRdb's copy, which holds only in-frame ones; the method was immunoSEQ multiplex PCR. The V and J calls and clone size are taken from that table; D and trimming were inferred from the DNA. In the table there are approximately 200,000 clones, around 86% of which are singletons. The chain employs TRBV28 and TRBJ2-3; 12 bases align to TRBD2. What was sequenced was peripheral blood. This receptor was obtained from a human donor in a cohort sampled during active COVID-19. Here the CDR3 DNA reads TGTGCCAGCAGACTAGCGGGAGGATCAGCGCCGCTAAATACGCAGTATTTT. Translating it yields CASRLAGGSAPLNTQYF.